These 28 T cell receptor beta chains came from one sample sequenced in a study of T cell repertoires in cytomegalovirus infection. Each CDR3 protein is one row after TCRdb ran MiXCR on the reads. The sample shows more than 150,000 distinct CDR3 sequences, more than 15% of them seen only once. The sample was CD8+ T cells from PBMCs. The source is a human donor in good health (CMV status not recorded). Some clones in this sample may be carry-over from other donors' samples.

This clonotype was recorded a few times. V usage is TRBV28 and J usage is TRBJ2-1, with unresolved D. Germline V gene sequence: CDR1 MDHEN, CDR2 SYDVKM. This CDR3 has 17 amino acids. Trimming removed 2 bases from V and 0 bases from J, with 14 bases in between. CDR3 protein: CASSLNIPPRSYNEQFF. The CDR3 DNA sequence: TGTGCCAGCAGTTTAAACATTCCTCCACGCTCCTACAATGAGCAGTTCTTC.

In its sample, this clonotype was seen many times. This chain uses TRBV7-2 with TRBJ2-1; D remains unclear. The germline gives CDR1 SGHTA, CDR2 FQGNSA. The CDR3 extends over 13 amino acids. The V end lost 0 bases, the J end lost 4 bases, and 4 bases lay between the germline ends. CDR3 in amino acids: CASSLATYNEQFF. Here the CDR3 DNA reads TGTGCCAGCAGCTTAGCTACTTACAATGAGCAGTTCTTC.

The chain links TRBV28 to TRBJ2-2; D is unresolved. The V end was cut by 6 bases, the J end by 6 bases, with 14 bases between. The germline V gene has CDR1 MDHEN and CDR2 SYDVKM. This CDR3 region has 14 residues. The CDR3, as DNA: TGTGCCAGCAGCCCACCCCGCCACCCCGGGGAGCTGTTTTTT. Residues: CASSPPRHPGELFF. The entire variable domain, with the rest obtained from reference TRBV28 and TRBJ2-2, is as follows: DVKVTQSSRYLVKRTGEKVFLECVQDMDHENMFWYRQDPGLGLRLIYFSYDVKMKEKGDIPEGYSVSREKKERFSLILESASTNQTSMYLCASSPPRHPGELFFGEGSRLTVL.

This clonotype was observed many times. V and J are TRBV7-2 and TRBJ2-5; 8 bases map to TRBD2. The CDR3 consists of 14 residues. The trim removed 5 bases at V and 5 bases at J, leaving 7 bases unmatched. The germline V gene encodes CDR1 SGHTA and CDR2 FQGNSA. In DNA, the CDR3 is TGTGCCAGCAGCCCCCCCGGACTAGCCGAGACCCAGTACTTC. This codes for CASSPPGLAETQYF.

This clonotype was found a few times. The J gene is TRBJ2-3, the V gene TRBV28; D is ambiguous. Germline V gene lookup returns CDR1 MDHEN and CDR2 SYDVKM. There are 16 residues in the CDR3. The V end was cut by 2 bases, the J end by 4 bases, with 16 bases between. The CDR3 spells CASSLRPSSAPDTQYF. As DNA, the CDR3 is TGTGCCAGCAGTTTACGCCCCTCCTCCGCCCCAGATACGCAGTATTTT.

Details on this clonotype: At one end, the junction sequence differs from germline, possibly due to a read error. The chain links TRBV7-9 to TRBJ1-5, with D unresolved. CDR3 length: 14 residues. CDR1 is SEHNR, CDR2 FQNEAQ, per germline (reference sequence). The CDR3, as DNA: TGTGCCAGCAGTTTAGGAGGGAATACCCAGCCCCAGCATTTT. It encodes CASSLGGNTQPQHF.

This clonotype has more than one count but fewer than ten. J is TRBJ2-7 and V is TRBV7-9; D is perhaps TRBD2 (5 bases). There are 15 residues in the CDR3. The V end was cut by 3 bases, the J end by 0 bases, with 12 bases between. Germline CDR1 reads SEHNR; CDR2 reads FQNEAQ (reference sequence). CDR3 nucleotides: TGTGCCAGCAGCTTCGGAGGCCCCGACTCCTACGAGCAGTACTTC. Amino acids: CASSFGGPDSYEQYF.

This clonotype was found a few times. The chain couples TRBV11-2 to TRBJ2-7; no clear D. Trimming shortened V by 0 bases and J by 2 bases, and 5 bases separated the two germline ends. Germline-derived CDR1 and CDR2 are SGHAT and FQNNGV. CDR3 length equals 13 residues. The CDR3 bases are TGTGCCAGCAGCTTAGAACTTCCCTACGAGCAGTACTTC. Its protein is CASSLELPYEQYF.

The sample holds a few counts of this clonotype. This chain joins TRBV6-5 and TRBJ2-7; 10 bases map to TRBD2. The germline gives CDR1 MNHEY, CDR2 SVGAGI. Losses at the gene ends were 6 bases for V and 2 bases for J; bases not matched to a gene: 10. The CDR3 has 16 amino acids. The CDR3 sequence: CASSSTGTSVTYEQYF. The CDR3 bases are TGTGCCAGCAGCTCAACCGGGACTAGCGTCACCTACGAGCAGTACTTC.

The chain has TRBV28 and TRBJ2-5; 8 bases are a match to TRBD1. The CDR3 sequence is 18 residues long. The ends lost 4 bases at V and 2 bases at J; junction bases unmatched: 15. From germline, CDR1 is MDHEN and CDR2 SYDVKM. Written as DNA, the CDR3 is TGTGCCAGCAGTTCACCCAGGACAGGGTCAGATTTTCAAGAGACCCAGTACTTC. This codes for CASSSPRTGSDFQETQYF.

A few counts support this clonotype. The chain combines TRBV28 with TRBJ2-1; D is perhaps TRBD2 (6 bases). The CDR3 length is 16 residues. V lost 6 bases and J lost 0, with 15 bases in between. Per germline, CDR1 MDHEN and CDR2 SYDVKM. CDR3 in amino acids: CASSRALAVSYNEQFF. DNA for the CDR3: TGTGCCAGCAGCCGGGCCTTAGCGGTCTCCTACAATGAGCAGTTCTTC.

This chain joins TRBV6-6 and TRBJ1-5; TRBD1 matches 7 bases. Germline V gene sequence: CDR1 MNHNY, CDR2 SVGAGI (reference sequence). The length of the CDR3 is 17 residues. With 3 bases clipped from V and 0 bases from J, the junction kept 8 bases outside the gene matches. CDR3 amino acids: CASSYSGQATSNQPQHF. The DNA for the CDR3 is TGTGCCAGCAGTTATTCCGGACAGGCTACTAGCAATCAGCCCCAGCATTTT.

This rearrangement joins TRBV7-6 to TRBJ2-5; TRBD1 agrees at 8 bases. From germline, CDR1 is SGHVS and CDR2 FNYEAQ. With 1 base clipped from V and 5 bases from J, the junction kept 6 bases outside the gene matches. The CDR3 contains 15 residues. The CDR3 protein is CASSLVRGLRETQYF. In nucleotides, the CDR3 is TGTGCCAGCAGCTTAGTCAGGGGGCTTCGGGAGACCCAGTACTTC.

This clonotype has more than one count but fewer than ten. The chain couples TRBV19 to TRBJ2-2, with 9 nucleotides matching TRBD1. CDR1 is LNHDA, CDR2 SQIVND, per germline (reference sequence). The CDR3 runs 15 residues. Trimming cost V 4 bases and J 5 bases; bases outside gene matches: 5. CDR3: CASSTGQGYTGELFF. The CDR3 DNA reads as TGTGCCAGTAGTACGGGACAGGGATATACCGGGGAGCTGTTTTTT.

The gene calls are TRBV6-4 and TRBJ2-1; D possibly corresponds to TRBD1 (6 bases). Germline-derived CDR1 and CDR2 are MRHNA and SNTAGT. The CDR3 is made up of 12 amino acids. V shed 8 bases and J shed 4 bases, with 9 bases lying between them. This CDR3 is CASADRYNEQFF. The CDR3 DNA follows: TGTGCCAGCGCAGACAGGTACAATGAGCAGTTCTTC.

This clonotype occurred a few times. The chain carries TRBV6-2 or TRBV6-3 and TRBJ2-7; D is perhaps TRBD1 or TRBD2 (6 bases each). The CDR3 has 15 residues. Germline CDR1 reads MNHEY; CDR2 reads SVGEGT. V shed 0 bases and J shed 3 bases, with 12 bases lying between them. CDR3 region: CASSYSGGGLYEQYF. CDR3 nucleotides: TGTGCCAGCAGTTACTCCGGGGGCGGCCTCTACGAGCAGTACTTC.

There are many counts of this clonotype. The chain uses TRBV6-6 and TRBJ2-2, with D perhaps being TRBD1 or TRBD2 (5 bases each). The CDR3 totals 14 residues. Between the trimmed V and J ends, which lost 2 bases and 7 bases, there was a span of 11 bases. CDR1 MNHNY and CDR2 SVGAGI come from the germline V gene (reference sequence). CDR3 DNA sequence: TGTGCCAGCAGTTACCGGGACGGCGGCGGGGAGCTGTTTTTT. Its protein product is CASSYRDGGGELFF.

V usage is TRBV6-2 or TRBV6-3 and J usage is TRBJ2-7; D may be TRBD2 (6 bases). V was shortened by 8 bases and J by 2 bases, with 34 bases between the two germline ends. Germline CDR1 and CDR2: MNHEY and SVGEGT. CDR3 length: 20 residues. The CDR3 spells CASFVGLWTNRDFTTYEQYF. CDR3 sequence (DNA): TGTGCCAGCTTTGTGGGGTTGTGGACAAACCGGGACTTCACCACCTACGAGCAGTACTTC.

This clonotype was seen a handful of times. V is TRBV7-6 and J is TRBJ2-3; weak D call: TRBD1 (5 bases). V was trimmed by 8 bases and J by 10 bases, leaving 16 bases between them. Per germline, CDR1 SGHVS and CDR2 FNYEAQ. The length of the CDR3 is 12 residues. The CDR3 nucleotides are TGTGCCAGCTCCCCGCCCCAGGGTTCGCAGTATTTT. Residues: CASSPPQGSQYF.

This clonotype was detected many times. V is TRBV7-8 and J is TRBJ1-2, with D unresolved. The CDR3 consists of 12 residues. Germline V gives CDR1 SGHVS, CDR2 FQNEAQ. Trimming removed 5 bases at V and 1 base at J, with 5 bases between. Here the CDR3 reads CASSPVNYGYTF. The CDR3 nucleotides are TGTGCCAGCAGCCCCGTTAACTATGGCTACACCTTC.

This clonotype has more than one count but fewer than ten. This chain connects TRBV29-1 to TRBJ2-7; 10 bases align to TRBD1. The V and J ends lost 7 bases and 3 bases, in that order; junction bases with no gene match: 6. This CDR3 has 13 amino acids. From germline, CDR1 is SQVTM and CDR2 ANQGSEA. DNA for the CDR3: TGCAGCGCCGGGACAGGGGAATTCTACGAGCAGTACTTC. Amino acid sequence: CSAGTGEFYEQYF.

This chain uses TRBV15 with TRBJ1-6, with D uncertain. CDR3 size: 17 residues. V lost 6 bases to trimming and J lost 4 bases, with 19 bases between them. Germline V CDR1 and CDR2: LNHNV, YYDKDF (reference sequence). The CDR3 loop reads CATSPTSEGLYNSPLHF. The DNA of the CDR3 is TGTGCCACCAGTCCCACCTCAGAAGGCCTTTATAATTCACCCCTCCACTTT.

This clonotype was seen ten or more times. The chain couples TRBV28 to TRBJ1-2, with a tentative D call TRBD1 (5 bases). This CDR3 has 13 amino acids. V shed 3 bases and J shed 4 bases, with 9 bases lying between them. Germline-derived CDR1 and CDR2 are MDHEN and SYDVKM. The CDR3 reads CASSFSQGYGYTF. DNA for the CDR3: TGTGCCAGCAGTTTTAGTCAGGGCTATGGCTACACCTTC.

The table lists this clonotype with a few counts. V and J are TRBV2 and TRBJ2-1, with a tentative D call TRBD2 (6 bases). Per germline, CDR1 SNHLY and CDR2 FYNNEI. This CDR3 has 13 residues. With 4 bases removed from V and 9 bases from J, the gap between germline ends came to 13 bases. The CDR3 loop is CASSGGLWIEQFF. The CDR3, as DNA: TGTGCCAGCAGTGGGGGACTTTGGATTGAGCAGTTCTTC.

In this sample, this clonotype turned up a few times. This rearrangement joins TRBV29-1 to TRBJ2-1, with TRBD2 matching 14 bases. This CDR3 spans 17 amino acids. Germline values: CDR1 SQVTM, CDR2 ANQGSEA. V shed 5 bases and J 1 base; nucleotides not matched to a gene: 7. In nucleotides, the CDR3 is TGCAGCGTTCCAAAGTGGACTAGCGGGAGGTCCTACAATGAGCAGTTCTTC. The encoded protein is CSVPKWTSGRSYNEQFF.

This clonotype was observed a few times. The chain combines TRBV27 with TRBJ2-7; D gene uncertain. The V end lost 2 bases, the J end lost 3 bases, and 11 bases lay between the germline ends. The germline gives CDR1 MNHEY, CDR2 SMNVEV (reference sequence). The CDR3 length is 14 residues. The CDR3 loop reads CASSLVANNYEQYF. The CDR3 DNA is TGTGCCAGCAGTTTAGTTGCCAATAACTACGAGCAGTACTTC.

V is TRBV7-9 and J is TRBJ2-4; 7 bases match TRBD1. V shed 4 bases, J shed 0 bases, and the junction held 21 bases outside the gene matches. The CDR3 runs to 21 residues. Germline V gene data show CDR1 as SEHNR and CDR2 as FQNEAQ (reference sequence). This chain's CDR3 is CASSSPIDREKRIGAKNIQYF. CDR3 coding DNA: TGTGCCAGCAGCTCCCCGATTGACAGGGAAAAGAGGATCGGAGCCAAAAACATTCAGTACTTC.

The V call is TRBV10-3, the J call TRBJ2-7; 10 bases map to TRBD1. The germline V gene has CDR1 ENHRY and CDR2 SYGVKD. The CDR3 contains 19 residues. V lost 5 bases and J lost 2; bases outside the gene matches: 18. The CDR3 DNA follows: TGTGCCATCAGTACAAGCCCCGGGACAGGGGAATGGGTTGCCTACGAGCAGTACTTC. Translated: CAISTSPGTGEWVAYEQYF.